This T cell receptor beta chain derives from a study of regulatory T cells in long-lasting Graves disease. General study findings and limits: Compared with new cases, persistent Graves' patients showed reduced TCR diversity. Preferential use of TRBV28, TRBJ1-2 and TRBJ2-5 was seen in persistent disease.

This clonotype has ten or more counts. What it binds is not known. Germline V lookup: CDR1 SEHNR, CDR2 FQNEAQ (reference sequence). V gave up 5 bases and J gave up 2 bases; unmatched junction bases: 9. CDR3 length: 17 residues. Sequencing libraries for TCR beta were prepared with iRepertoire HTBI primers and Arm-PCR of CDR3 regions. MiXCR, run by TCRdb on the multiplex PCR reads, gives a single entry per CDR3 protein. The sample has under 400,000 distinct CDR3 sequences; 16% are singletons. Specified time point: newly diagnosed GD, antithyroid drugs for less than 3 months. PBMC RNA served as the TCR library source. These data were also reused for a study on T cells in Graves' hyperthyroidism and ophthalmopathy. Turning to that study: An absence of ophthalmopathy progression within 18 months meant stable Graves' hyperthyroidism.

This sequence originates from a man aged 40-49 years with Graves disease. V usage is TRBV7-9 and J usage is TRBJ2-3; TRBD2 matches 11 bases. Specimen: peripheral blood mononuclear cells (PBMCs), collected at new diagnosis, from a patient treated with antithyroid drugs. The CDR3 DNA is TGTGCCAGCAGCCAAGCCCCGACTAGCGGGGCCACAGATACGCAGTATTTT. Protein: CASSQAPTSGATDTQYF.